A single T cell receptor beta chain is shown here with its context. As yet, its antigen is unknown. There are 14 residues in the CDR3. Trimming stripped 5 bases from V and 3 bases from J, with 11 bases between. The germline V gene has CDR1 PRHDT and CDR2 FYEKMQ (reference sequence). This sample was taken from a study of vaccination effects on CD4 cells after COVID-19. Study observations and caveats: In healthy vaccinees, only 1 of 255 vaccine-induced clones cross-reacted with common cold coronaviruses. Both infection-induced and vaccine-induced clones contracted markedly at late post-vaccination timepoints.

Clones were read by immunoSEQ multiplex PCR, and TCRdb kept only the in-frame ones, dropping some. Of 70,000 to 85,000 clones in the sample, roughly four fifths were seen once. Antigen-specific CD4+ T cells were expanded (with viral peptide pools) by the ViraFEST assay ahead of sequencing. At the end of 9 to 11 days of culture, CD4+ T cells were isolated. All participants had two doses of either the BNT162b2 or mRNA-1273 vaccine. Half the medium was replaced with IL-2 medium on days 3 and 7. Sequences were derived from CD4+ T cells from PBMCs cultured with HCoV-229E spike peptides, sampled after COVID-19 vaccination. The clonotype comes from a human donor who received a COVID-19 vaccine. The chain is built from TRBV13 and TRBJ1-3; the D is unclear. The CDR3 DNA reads TGTGCCAGCAGCACCCGGACGGATGGAAACACCATATATTTT. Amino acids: CASSTRTDGNTIYF.